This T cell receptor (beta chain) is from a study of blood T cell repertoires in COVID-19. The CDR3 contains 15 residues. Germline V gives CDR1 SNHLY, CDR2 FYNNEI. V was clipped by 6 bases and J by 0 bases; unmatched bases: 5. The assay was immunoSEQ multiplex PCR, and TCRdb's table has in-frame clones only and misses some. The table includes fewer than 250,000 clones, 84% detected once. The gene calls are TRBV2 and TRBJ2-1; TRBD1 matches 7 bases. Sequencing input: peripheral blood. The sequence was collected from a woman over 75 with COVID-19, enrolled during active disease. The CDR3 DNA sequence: TGTGCCAGCAGCTCGACAGGGAGCTCCTACAATGAGCAGTTCTTC. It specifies CASSSTGSSYNEQFF.